Listed below are T cell receptor beta chains from one sample, sequenced in a study of blood T cell repertoires in COVID-19. The table came from immunoSEQ multiplex PCR; TCRdb's copy has only in-frame clones and leaves some out. Among about 310,000 clones listed, under 90% were seen once. The sample was PBMCs or T cells enriched from blood (not recorded which). The receptors originated from a man aged 55-75 years who had recovered from COVID-19. The CDR3 runs from the conserved cysteine through the conserved F or W. Each record gives: J gene, D gene, V gene, clone size, CDR3 protein, CDR3 DNA. The D gene is left open where the match is weak. Size tells how often a clone was seen (once, few, many) or the class of an expanded clone, and some rows leave it out.

j_gene: TRBJ1-5
d_gene: -
v_gene: TRBV28
abundance: -
CDR3aa: CASSLDSNQPQHF
CDR3nt: TGTGCCAGCAGTTTGGACAGTAATCAGCCCCAGCATTTT

j_gene: TRBJ1-5
d_gene: -
v_gene: TRBV28
abundance: -
CDR3aa: CASSQVVNQPQHF
CDR3nt: TGTGCCAGCAGTCAGGTGGTGAATCAGCCCCAGCATTTT

j_gene: TRBJ2-7
d_gene: TRBD2
v_gene: TRBV5-1
abundance: -
CDR3aa: CASSLRAPGTSGRNEQYF
CDR3nt: TGCGCCAGCAGCTTGCGCGCTCCTGGGACTAGCGGGAGAAACGAGCAGTACTTC

j_gene: TRBJ2-1
d_gene: TRBD1
v_gene: TRBV4-1
abundance: -
CDR3aa: CASSLRTGGSYNEQFF
CDR3nt: TGCGCCAGCAGCCTTAGGACAGGGGGGTCTTACAATGAGCAGTTCTTC

j_gene: TRBJ2-3
d_gene: TRBD2
v_gene: TRBV4-2
abundance: -
CDR3aa: CASSLSGSENTQYF
CDR3nt: TGTGCCAGCAGCCTTAGCGGGAGTGAGAATACGCAGTATTTT

j_gene: TRBJ2-1
d_gene: -
v_gene: TRBV19
abundance: few
CDR3aa: CASSRDWSSYNEQFF
CDR3nt: TGTGCCAGTAGCAGGGACTGGAGCTCCTACAATGAGCAGTTCTTC

j_gene: TRBJ2-3
d_gene: -
v_gene: TRBV7-2
abundance: -
CDR3aa: CASSLAQDRGTDTQYF
CDR3nt: TGTGCCAGCAGCTTAGCGCAGGACCGGGGAACAGATACGCAGTATTTT

j_gene: TRBJ2-3
d_gene: -
v_gene: TRBV6-1
abundance: -
CDR3aa: CASSEADSSDTQYF
CDR3nt: TGTGCCAGCAGTGAAGCGGACTCCTCGGATACGCAGTATTTT

j_gene: TRBJ2-1
d_gene: -
v_gene: TRBV2
abundance: once
CDR3aa: CASSEMVGSYNEQFF
CDR3nt: TGTGCCAGCAGTGAAATGGTAGGGAGTTACAATGAGCAGTTCTTC

j_gene: TRBJ2-3
d_gene: TRBD2
v_gene: TRBV14
abundance: -
CDR3aa: CASSPRSLAMSSDTQYF
CDR3nt: TGTGCCAGCAGCCCCCGCTCACTAGCGATGTCTTCAGATACGCAGTATTTT

j_gene: TRBJ2-1
d_gene: TRBD1
v_gene: TRBV6-5
abundance: -
CDR3aa: CASSQPGQGRNEQFF
CDR3nt: TGTGCCAGCAGCCAACCGGGACAGGGAAGAAATGAGCAGTTCTTC

j_gene: TRBJ2-2
d_gene: TRBD1
v_gene: TRBV7-9
abundance: -
CDR3aa: CASKDVNQGALTGELFF
CDR3nt: TGTGCCAGCAAAGACGTCAATCAGGGGGCGCTTACCGGGGAGCTGTTTTTT

j_gene: TRBJ2-3
d_gene: TRBD2
v_gene: TRBV6-4
abundance: many
CDR3aa: CASSESSGRPTDTQYF
CDR3nt: TGTGCCAGCAGTGAATCTAGCGGGAGACCCACAGATACGCAGTATTTT

j_gene: TRBJ1-6
d_gene: -
v_gene: TRBV6-6
abundance: -
CDR3aa: CASSGTGISPLHF
CDR3nt: TGTGCCAGCAGCGGAACAGGGATTTCACCCCTCCACTTT

j_gene: TRBJ2-1
d_gene: TRBD1
v_gene: TRBV5-1
abundance: -
CDR3aa: CASSQQGATLNEQFF
CDR3nt: TGCGCCAGCAGCCAACAGGGGGCCACCCTAAATGAGCAGTTCTTC

j_gene: TRBJ2-2
d_gene: -
v_gene: TRBV28
abundance: -
CDR3aa: CASSLSQDRELFF
CDR3nt: TGTGCCAGCAGTTTAAGTCAGGATCGGGAGCTGTTTTTT

j_gene: TRBJ2-7
d_gene: -
v_gene: TRBV6-5
abundance: -
CDR3aa: CASSSFRSSYEQYF
CDR3nt: TGTGCCAGCAGTAGTTTTAGGAGCTCCTACGAGCAGTACTTC

j_gene: TRBJ1-3
d_gene: TRBD1
v_gene: TRBV6-5
abundance: -
CDR3aa: CASSLSGTGGNTIYF
CDR3nt: TGTGCCAGCAGTCTCTCCGGGACAGGAGGAAACACCATATATTTT

j_gene: TRBJ2-2
d_gene: TRBD1
v_gene: TRBV18
abundance: -
CDR3aa: CASSLGQATNTGELFF
CDR3nt: TGTGCCAGCTCACTGGGACAGGCTACGAACACCGGGGAGCTGTTTTTT

j_gene: TRBJ2-1
d_gene: TRBD2
v_gene: TRBV24-1
abundance: -
CDR3aa: CATSDPGLAGRYNEQFF
CDR3nt: TGTGCCACCAGTGATCCAGGACTAGCGGGACGATACAATGAGCAGTTCTTC

j_gene: TRBJ2-7
d_gene: TRBD1
v_gene: TRBV6-2/TRBV6-3
abundance: -
CDR3aa: CASSGTGAPYEQYF
CDR3nt: TGTGCCAGCAGCGGGACAGGGGCCCCCTACGAGCAGTACTTC

j_gene: TRBJ1-5
d_gene: TRBD1
v_gene: TRBV15
abundance: -
CDR3aa: CATSRDRSNQPQHF
CDR3nt: TGTGCCACCAGCAGGGACAGGAGCAATCAGCCCCAGCATTTT

j_gene: TRBJ2-1
d_gene: TRBD2
v_gene: TRBV7-6
abundance: -
CDR3aa: CASSLSLAGVNEQFF
CDR3nt: TGTGCCAGCAGCTTGAGCCTAGCGGGAGTCAATGAGCAGTTCTTC

j_gene: TRBJ2-3
d_gene: -
v_gene: TRBV5-6
abundance: -
CDR3aa: CASSSRGAQWPVTQYF
CDR3nt: TGTGCCAGCAGCTCCCGAGGAGCCCAGTGGCCAGTTACGCAGTATTTT

j_gene: TRBJ2-2
d_gene: -
v_gene: TRBV7-3
abundance: -
CDR3aa: CASSPGNTGELFF
CDR3nt: TGTGCCAGCAGCCCCGGGAACACCGGGGAGCTGTTTTTT

j_gene: TRBJ2-7
d_gene: TRBD1
v_gene: TRBV4-2
abundance: -
CDR3aa: CASSQEWTGSYEQYF
CDR3nt: TGTGCCAGCAGCCAAGAGTGGACAGGGAGCTACGAGCAGTACTTC

j_gene: TRBJ2-7
d_gene: TRBD2
v_gene: TRBV27
abundance: -
CDR3aa: CASSLFSGRRYEQYF
CDR3nt: TGTGCCAGCAGTTTATTTAGCGGGAGACGCTACGAGCAGTACTTC

j_gene: TRBJ2-5
d_gene: -
v_gene: TRBV11-2
abundance: -
CDR3aa: CASSPLETQYF
CDR3nt: TGTGCCAGCAGCCCCCTAGAGACCCAGTACTTC

j_gene: TRBJ2-1
d_gene: TRBD2
v_gene: TRBV6-5
abundance: -
CDR3aa: CASSQGLAAYNEQFF
CDR3nt: TGTGCCAGCAGTCAGGGACTAGCAGCCTACAATGAGCAGTTCTTC

j_gene: TRBJ1-3
d_gene: -
v_gene: TRBV29-1
abundance: -
CDR3aa: CSVVGEGTSGNTIYF
CDR3nt: TGCAGCGTCGTAGGGGAGGGGACCTCTGGAAACACCATATATTTT

j_gene: TRBJ2-1
d_gene: -
v_gene: TRBV2
abundance: -
CDR3aa: CASSSDGSNEQFF
CDR3nt: TGTGCCAGCAGTAGCGACGGGAGCAATGAGCAGTTCTTC